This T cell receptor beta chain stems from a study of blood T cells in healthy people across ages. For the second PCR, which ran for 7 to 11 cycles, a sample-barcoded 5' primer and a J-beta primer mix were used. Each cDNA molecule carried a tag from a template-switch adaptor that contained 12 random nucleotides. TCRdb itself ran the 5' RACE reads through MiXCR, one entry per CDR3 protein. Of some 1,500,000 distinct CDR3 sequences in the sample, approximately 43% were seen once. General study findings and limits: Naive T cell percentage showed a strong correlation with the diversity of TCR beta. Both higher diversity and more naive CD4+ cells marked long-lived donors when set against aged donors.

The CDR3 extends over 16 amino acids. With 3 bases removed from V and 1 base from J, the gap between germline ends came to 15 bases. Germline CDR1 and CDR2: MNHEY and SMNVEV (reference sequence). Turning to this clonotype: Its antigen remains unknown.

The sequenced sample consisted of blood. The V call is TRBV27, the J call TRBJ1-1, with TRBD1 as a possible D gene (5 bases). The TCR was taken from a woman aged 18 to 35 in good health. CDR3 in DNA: TGTGCCAGCAGTTTGAGCGCGGGACGAAGGAACACTGAAGCTTTCTTT. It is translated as CASSLSAGRRNTEAFF.